This is a list of T cell receptor beta chains from one sample in a study of blood T cell repertoires in COVID-19. The method was immunoSEQ multiplex PCR; TCRdb's version includes in-frame clones alone and lacks a portion of them. This table has over 200,000 clones, around nine tenths appearing once. Sequencing input: PBMCs or T cells enriched from blood (not recorded which). These receptors were obtained from a woman younger than 45 who had been exposed to COVID-19. Each CDR3 is given with its conserved first and last residue. D genes are given only for firm matches. Part of the rows lack a size; the others show once, few, many or a class for expanded clones.

TRBV12-5	NA	TRBJ1-1	NA	TGTGCTAGTGGTCCGAACCCCCTGATGAGCACTGAAGCTTTCTTT	CASGPNPLMSTEAFF
TRBV21-1	NA	TRBJ1-6	once	TGTGCCAGCAGCAAAGCGTCGGGGGTTAATTCACCCCTCCACTTT	CASSKASGVNSPLHF
TRBV5-1	TRBD1	TRBJ1-5	NA	TGCGCCAGCAGCTTTTCGGACAGGGTTTTTGTAGGGGGTCAGCCCCAGCATTTT	CASSFSDRVFVGGQPQHF
TRBV10-2	TRBD1	TRBJ2-1	few	TGCGCCAGCAGTGAGCTGGGACAGGGACCATACAATGAGCAGTTCTTC	CASSELGQGPYNEQFF
TRBV10-3	TRBD1	TRBJ1-2	once	TGTGCCATCACTAGGGACAGCAATTATGGCTACACCTTC	CAITRDSNYGYTF
TRBV5-1	TRBD1	TRBJ1-1	once	TGCGCCAGCAGTCGAGACGACAGGGGGCAAGGGACTGAAGCTTTCTTT	CASSRDDRGQGTEAFF
TRBV11-3	NA	TRBJ2-1	once	TGTGCCAGCAGCGACTACCGGGACACTTCCTACAATGAGCAGTTCTTC	CASSDYRDTSYNEQFF
TRBV5-4	NA	TRBJ1-5	NA	TGTGCCAGCAGCTTGCGGGGGACTGATCAGCCCCAGCATTTT	CASSLRGTDQPQHF
TRBV7-3	NA	TRBJ2-6	NA	TGTGCCAGCAGCCAACCCCAGGGACTTTCTACTGGGGCCAACGTCCTGACTTTC	CASSQPQGLSTGANVLTF
TRBV5-1	TRBD1	TRBJ1-2	few	TGCGCCAGCAGCTTTATTCAGGGGGGTGATGGCTACACCTTC	CASSFIQGGDGYTF
TRBV30	TRBD1	TRBJ1-5	NA	TGTGCCGTCGGACAGGGTTCAGGGCCCCAGCATTTT	CAVGQGSGPQHF
TRBV5-4	NA	TRBJ1-6	NA	TGTGCCAGCAGCTTCCCCAGCGGGGATAATTCACCCCTCCACTTT	CASSFPSGDNSPLHF
TRBV11-2	NA	TRBJ2-3	NA	TGTGCCAGCAGCTCTCGAACAGGGACGGGCACAGATACGCAGTATTTT	CASSSRTGTGTDTQYF
TRBV27	TRBD1	TRBJ2-3	NA	TGTGCCAGCAGTTGGACAGGGGAGGCGCAGTATTTT	CASSWTGEAQYF
TRBV6-1	TRBD1	TRBJ2-3	NA	TGTGCCAGCAGTGAAGCCGGGACAGGGCCCACAGATACGCAGTATTTT	CASSEAGTGPTDTQYF
TRBV27	TRBD1	TRBJ1-2	NA	TGTGCCAGCAGTTTAAGGGGACAGGACTATGGCTACACCTTC	CASSLRGQDYGYTF
TRBV5-6	NA	TRBJ2-2	few	TGTGCCAGCAGCGCCCTACCACAGGGCGCGAACACCGGGGAGCTGTTTTTT	CASSALPQGANTGELFF
TRBV6-1	TRBD2	TRBJ2-6	NA	TGTGCCAGCAGTGACCCACCTGGCGGGAGGTACTCTGGGGCCAACGTCCTGACTTTC	CASSDPPGGRYSGANVLTF
TRBV7-9	TRBD1	TRBJ2-1	NA	TGTGCCAGCAGCCCAGGGGGATCCTACAATGAGCAGTTCTTC	CASSPGGSYNEQFF
TRBV11-2	TRBD1	TRBJ2-7	NA	TGTGCCAGCAGCACCTGGGACAGCTCCTACGAGCAGTACTTC	CASSTWDSSYEQYF
TRBV10-3	NA	TRBJ1-1	once	TGTGCCATCAGTGAGTCCCGCGGGCGGAGGACTGAAGCTTTCTTT	CAISESRGRRTEAFF
TRBV10-3	NA	TRBJ1-1	NA	TGTGCCATCAGAGTGACAGAACTGAACACTGAAGCTTTCTTT	CAIRVTELNTEAFF